This T cell receptor (beta chain) stems from a study of persistence of HIV-infected CD4 T cells. Sequencing used immunoSEQ version 4 in survey mode. Profiled with immunoSEQ multiplex PCR; TCRdb holds only in-frame clones, not every one. The sample lists 30,000 to 35,000 clones, roughly 82% occurring once. V lost 0 bases to trimming and J lost 6 bases, with 9 bases between them. The CDR3 length is 14 residues. Germline loops: CDR1 LGHDT, CDR2 YNNKEL (reference sequence). Study outcomes and limitations: TCRbeta richness was lower in CMV- and Gag-responding cells than in anti-CD3/anti-CD28-responding cells.

Overlapping HIV-1 Gag 15-mer peptides at 1 ug per peptide per mL were used. CD40L/CD69 double-negative CD45RO-high memory CD4+ T cells were collected. CD4+ T cell counts exceeded 400 cells/uL; CMV serology was positive. About this clone itself: Its antigen is unidentified.

This TCR derives from an adult woman with HIV who was CMV-seropositive. V is TRBV3-1 (or the pseudogene TRBV3-2) and J is TRBJ1-5, with a possible D match to TRBD1 (5 bases). The sequencing here drew on CD4+ T cells sorted from PBMCs after roughly 18-hour stimulation, taken from a patient who received antiretroviral therapy. CDR3 coding DNA: TGTGCCAGCAGCCAAGACAGGGAGGTTCAGCCCCAGCATTTT. It is translated as CASSQDREVQPQHF.